This T cell receptor beta chain was profiled in a study of CD8 T cells in Susac syndrome. Study-level points and caveats: It was acknowledged in the study that its TCR sequencing and HLA analysis involved a relatively small number of individuals.

It was with random hexamers that roughly 0.45 to 1 ug RNA was reverse transcribed. Amplification of the TCR beta CDR3 was carried out by immunoSEQ multiplex PCR, which spanned a total of 54 Vbeta and 13 Jbeta segments. TCRdb itself ran the immunoSEQ multiplex PCR reads through MiXCR, one entry per CDR3 protein. The repertoire holds hundreds of thousands of distinct CDR3 sequences, with approximately 95% as singletons. FACS enriched CD8+ TEMRA cells, while bulk CD8+ and CD4+ were negatively isolated. A note on this clonotype: As yet, its antigen is unknown.

The TCR sequence derives from a human donor with multiple sclerosis. The sequencing sample was made of CD4+ T cells from PBMCs.

The CDR3 spells CATSSRLSSYEQYV. CDR3 coding DNA: TGTGCCACCAGCAGCAGGCTTAGCTCCTACGAGCAGTACGTC. The rearrangement joins TRBV15 to TRBJ2-7, with D uncertain. CDR1 and CDR2 (germline): LNHNV, YYDKDF (reference sequence). Deletions cut 3 bases from V and 0 bases from J, with 9 bases between. This CDR3 region has 14 residues.